One sample yielded the 5 T cell receptor beta chains listed below, sequenced in a study of blood T cell repertoires in COVID-19. The method was immunoSEQ multiplex PCR; TCRdb's version includes in-frame clones alone and lacks a portion of them. The repertoire holds around 440,000 clones, with approximately 88% as singletons. Sequencing was done on a sample of peripheral blood. These receptors originate from a woman aged 45-65 years with COVID-19, enrolled during active disease.

The CDR3: CASSVDAGTEAFF. CDR3 nucleotide sequence: TGTGCCAGCAGCGTAGATGCGGGAACTGAAGCTTTCTTT. The chain is built from TRBV9 and TRBJ1-1; D remains ambiguous. Between the trimmed V and J ends, which lost 0 bases and 5 bases, there was a span of 8 bases. This CDR3 is 13 amino acids long. CDR1 and CDR2 from the germline V gene are SGDLS and YYNGEE.

The rearrangement links TRBV6-6 to TRBJ1-5; the D gene is possibly TRBD1 (5 bases). The CDR3 sequence is 17 residues long. V lost 5 bases to trimming and J lost 2 bases, with 19 bases between them. CDR1 is MNHNY and CDR2 is SVGAGI in the germline V gene (reference sequence). This CDR3 is CASSPVRAAGGNQPQHF. The CDR3 DNA follows: TGTGCCAGCAGTCCGGTACGTGCGGCGGGGGGCAATCAGCCCCAGCATTTT.

The sample holds many counts of this clone. This rearrangement joins TRBV2 to TRBJ1-6; D gene ambiguous. V was trimmed by 4 bases and J by 9 bases, leaving 16 bases between them. This CDR3 has 15 residues. Germline V gene lookup returns CDR1 SNHLY and CDR2 FYNNEI. CDR3 nucleotide sequence: TGTGCCAGCAGTGTTGCGTCGGTACTAAGTTCACCCCTCCACTTT. Translated, it gives CASSVASVLSSPLHF.

The V and J genes are TRBV25-1 and TRBJ2-1, with D tentatively TRBD2 (5 bases). Germline V gene data show CDR1 as MGHDK and CDR2 as SYGVNS. The germline V and J ends were trimmed by 2 bases and 4 bases, with 12 bases remaining between them. CDR3 length: 15 residues. The CDR3: CASSEGLTFYNEQFF. The DNA of the CDR3 is TGTGCCAGCAGTGAAGGACTGACCTTTTACAATGAGCAGTTCTTC.

Here the CDR3 reads CSVQNTEAFF. In DNA, the CDR3 is TGCAGCGTACAGAACACTGAAGCTTTCTTT. The chain has TRBV29-1 and TRBJ1-1; D not certain. The V gene's germline CDR1 is SQVTM and CDR2 ANQGSEA. V was cut by 6 bases and J by 1 base, with 3 bases left in between. The CDR3 has 10 amino acids.